This T cell receptor beta chain was recovered during a study of cytomegalovirus exposure and HLA in healthy donors. Study-level results: TCR beta V- and J-gene trimming, according to a later analysis, was linked to a missense DCLRE1C variant. Sequencing probably produced one cluster of sequence variants that were highly shared.

The primer mix had 60 Vbeta and 13 Jbeta primers. In the authors' workflow: In a later analysis, the count reached tens of millions of unique TCR beta chains, with about 12 million shared. Clones were read by immunoSEQ multiplex PCR, and TCRdb kept only the in-frame ones, dropping some. V, J and clone size are those of that table, while D and trimming were read from the DNA. Across about 140,000 clones, the top ten clones capture about 2.2% of the sample. This CDR3 region has 8 residues. Comments on this clone: Its cognate antigen is unknown. An end of the junction does not agree with germline; a read error may underlie this.

The V and J genes are TRBV23-1 and TRBJ1-2; D is uncertain. TRBV23-1 qualifies as an ORF whose function is uncertain. The sequence was obtained from a woman aged 18 to 35 in good health and CMV-seronegative. The specimen sequenced was PBMCs. The CDR3 sequence is CASSSRSF. The CDR3 DNA is TGCGCCAGCAGCTCTAGGTCGTTC.